Following are 20 T cell receptor beta chains from one sample sequenced in a study of kidney transplant recipient with SARS-CoV-2 infection. TCRdb re-analysed the reads in MiXCR, keeping a single row per CDR3 protein. The sample comprises 200,000 to 300,000 distinct CDR3 sequences, more than 25% of which are singletons, and less than 8.5% rests with the top ten. This specimen was a blood sample, taken at baseline and between days 110 and 120 from a kidney transplant recipient. The receptors stem from a young adult male patient who had COVID-19 and was a kidney transplant recipient. Some T cells may have originated in the graft donor.

This clonotype appeared once. This clone may be a read error of a much larger clone one base away. The genes are TRBV6-4 and TRBJ1-2; no clear D. V shed 5 bases and J shed 4 bases, with 23 bases lying between them. The CDR3 spans 17 residues. Germline assignment: CDR1 MRHNA and CDR2 SNTAGT. CDR3 nucleotide sequence: TGTGCCAGCAGTAGCTGTGCCTCACACGGAAAGACCTATGGCTACACCTTC. It yields the protein CASSSCASHGKTYGYTF.

As to this clonotype: A much larger clone sits a single nucleotide away, making a read error possible. The chain links TRBV5-4 to TRBJ1-1; D is uncertain. The CDR3 runs 13 residues. The germline CDR1 and CDR2 sequences are SGHNT and YYREEE (reference sequence). This CDR3 reads CAGSLRVSTEAFF. The CDR3 bases are TGTGCCGGCAGCCTGAGGGTGAGCACTGAAGCTTTCTTT.

This clonotype was detected only once. Given a much more abundant clone one base away, this may be a read error. The rearrangement uses TRBV12-5 and TRBJ1-2, with TRBD1 as a possible D gene (5 bases). CDR1 is LGHNT and CDR2 is FRNRAP in the germline V gene. Trimming left V 5 bases short and J 4 bases short, with 23 bases between. CDR3 size: 17 residues. The CDR3: CASGAHSLQGRTYGYTF. The DNA of the CDR3 is TGTGCTAGTGGTGCGCATTCTTTGCAGGGAAGGACCTATGGCTACACCTTC.

As regards this clonotype: Possible read error: a much larger clone is one base away. The chain uses TRBV7-2 and TRBJ1-5; TRBD1 aligns across 7 bases. Germline CDR1 reads SGHTA; CDR2 reads FQGNSA. This CDR3 contains 14 residues. The DNA of the CDR3 is TGTGCCAGCGGCTTACAGGGGTCCCATCAGCCCCAGCATTTT. It specifies CASGLQGSHQPQHF.

This clonotype was counted many times. The CDR3 is CASSGYIPISFSETQYF. CDR3 nucleotides: TGTGCCAGCAGCGGGTATATTCCCATTTCTTTCTCTGAGACCCAGTACTTC. The J gene is TRBJ2-5, the V gene TRBV3-1, with D hard to call. There are 17 residues in the CDR3. CDR1 and CDR2 (germline): LGHDT, YNNKEL (reference sequence). V dropped 5 bases and J dropped 5 bases, with 24 bases sitting between them.

Concerning this clonotype: This clone may be a read error of a much larger clone one base away. The rearrangement links TRBV19 to TRBJ1-1, with no clear D. The V gene's germline CDR1 is LNHDA and CDR2 SQIVND (reference sequence). The CDR3 runs 11 residues. The V end lost 10 bases, the J end lost 7 bases, and 13 bases lay between the germline ends. The CDR3 coding sequence is TGTGCCACCCGAACGGAGATTGAAGCTTTCTTT. Amino acids: CATRTEIEAFF.

Worth noting for this clonotype: This may be a read error: a much more frequent sequence differs by one nucleotide. The V and J genes are TRBV5-8 and TRBJ1-5; D not certain. CDR1 and CDR2 from the germline V gene are SGHTS and YDEGEE. This CDR3 spans 17 amino acids. The CDR3 bases are TGTGCCAGCAGCTTGGAGCAGGCTAGTGGCTCCAATCAGACCCAGCATTTT. Translation: CASSLEQASGSNQTQHF.

This clonotype was found many times. DNA for the CDR3: TGTGCCAGCAGCTTAGGTGTGGACCTTGAGCAGTTCTTC. Residues: CASSLGVDLEQFF. The chain joins TRBV7-3 to TRBJ2-1, with unresolved D. The germline gives CDR1 SGHTA, CDR2 FQGTGA. This CDR3 has 13 amino acids. Deletions cut 2 bases from V and 9 bases from J, with 11 bases between.

This clonotype has at least ten counts. The gene calls are TRBV28 and TRBJ2-7; D may be TRBD2 (6 bases). The CDR3 loop spans 15 amino acids. CDR1 MDHEN and CDR2 SYDVKM come from the germline V gene. V lost 6 bases, J lost 6 bases, and 21 bases lay in between. CDR3 DNA sequence: TGTGCCAGCAGGTATAGCGGAGTTTCCCCTCGCGAGCAGTACTTC. This encodes CASRYSGVSPREQYF.

Worth noting for this clonotype: This may come from a read error, since a much larger clone is one base off. J is TRBJ1-2 and V is TRBV6-1; D gene ambiguous. The ends were cut back, 5 bases at V and 6 bases at J, with 25 bases in the middle. The length of the CDR3 is 17 residues. The V gene's germline CDR1 is MNHNS and CDR2 SASEGT. CDR3 sequence reads: CASSTSEECRKTHGYTF. CDR3 nucleotides: TGTGCCAGCAGTACTAGCGAGGAATGTAGAAAGACCCATGGCTACACCTTC.

This clonotype was counted many times. This rearrangement joins TRBV7-9 to TRBJ2-1, with D perhaps matching TRBD2 (5 bases). V lost 1 base and J lost 0, with 10 bases in between. There are 16 residues in the CDR3. Germline CDR1 SEHNR, CDR2 FQNEAQ (reference sequence). The chain's CDR3 is CASSLVRVSSYNEQFF. The CDR3 coding sequence is TGTGCCAGCAGCTTAGTGCGGGTGAGCTCCTACAATGAGCAGTTCTTC.

The table lists this clonotype with many counts. This chain connects TRBV20-1 to TRBJ1-6; TRBD1 might be the D (5 bases). V was shortened by 1 base and J by 6 bases, with 16 bases between the two germline ends. The germline V gene has CDR1 DFQATT and CDR2 SNEGSKA (reference sequence). This CDR3 spans 16 amino acids. The CDR3 sequence: CSARVVGGTINSPLHF. Written as DNA, the CDR3 is TGCAGTGCTAGAGTGGTTGGGGGGACCATTAATTCACCCCTCCACTTT.

J is TRBJ1-2 and V is TRBV10-1, with D hard to call. This CDR3 spans 17 amino acids. With 4 bases removed from V and 4 bases from J, the gap between germline ends came to 22 bases. The germline gives CDR1 WNHNN, CDR2 SYGVQD (reference sequence). CDR3 region: CASSVHTRSRKTYGYTF. For the CDR3, the DNA is TGCGCCAGCAGTGTACACACAAGATCGCGAAAGACCTATGGCTACACCTTC.

In this sample, this clonotype turned up once. This likely stems from a read error, as it lies one base from a far larger clone. The chain joins TRBV7-9 to TRBJ2-7; 9 nucleotides match TRBD1. The germline CDR1 and CDR2 sequences are SEHNR and FQNEAQ (reference sequence). The CDR3 totals 12 residues. The CDR3 nucleotides read TGTGACAGCAGCACGGACAGGGGCGAGCAGTACTTC. Amino acids: CDSSTDRGEQYF.

This clonotype was counted ten times or more. The V call is TRBV29-1, the J call TRBJ2-3, with 9 nucleotides matching TRBD2. The CDR3 contains 13 residues. V shed 3 bases and J 4 bases; nucleotides not matched to a gene: 2. The germline V gene encodes CDR1 SQVTM and CDR2 ANQGSEA. Here the CDR3 DNA reads TGCAGCGTTGATAGCGGGGGTGCAGATACGCAGTATTTT. It translates to CSVDSGGADTQYF.

This clonotype was detected a few times. The chain has TRBV7-9 and TRBJ2-2; tentatively, D is TRBD2 (5 bases). V lost 3 bases and J 6 bases, leaving 5 bases between the germline ends. The CDR3 sequence is 12 residues long. The germline CDR1 and CDR2 sequences are SEHNR and FQNEAQ (reference sequence). CDR3 coding DNA: TGTGCCAGCAGCTTTAGCGCCGGGGAGCTGTTTTTT. Translated, it gives CASSFSAGELFF.

A single count supports this clonotype. This may stem from a read error, because a much larger clone lies one nucleotide away. In DNA, the CDR3 is TGTGCCAGCAGCAATGTGGAAACAAGCGGAAAGACCTATGGCTACACCTTC. Protein: CASSNVETSGKTYGYTF. This rearrangement joins TRBV11-2 to TRBJ1-2; D is undetermined. From germline, CDR1 is SGHAT and CDR2 FQNNGV. This CDR3 is built from 17 residues. The V and J ends lost 5 bases and 4 bases respectively, with 23 bases between them.

This clonotype has a count of ten or more. The DNA of the CDR3 is TGCGCCAGCAGCCAAGATATGACAGGGTGGGTCACTGAAGCTTTCTTT. It translates to CASSQDMTGWVTEAFF. The chain links TRBV4-1 to TRBJ1-1, with TRBD1 identical over 7 bases. Trimming at V came to 0 bases and at J to 4 bases, leaving 8 bases not matched to a gene. The CDR3 is made up of 16 amino acids. Per germline, CDR1 MGHRA and CDR2 YSYEKL.

Concerning this clonotype: This may arise from a read error, as a much more abundant clone is one base away. The CDR3 does not end in the conserved phenylalanine or tryptophan, so this is likely a read error. The chain combines TRBV6-1 with TRBJ2-5; possibly TRBD2 for D (6 bases). V was clipped by 4 bases and J by 0 bases, with 12 bases between them. CDR3 length: 15 amino acids. Germline assignment: CDR1 MNHNS and CDR2 SASEGT. CDR3 in DNA: TGTGCCAGCAGTGGCCCTGGAGGGTACCAAGAGACCCAGTACCTC. As protein: CASSGPGGYQETQYL.

This clonotype appeared a single time. The V gene is TRBV7-9, the J gene TRBJ2-5; 9 nucleotides agree with TRBD1. V was pared by 3 bases and J by 5 bases, with 10 bases of the junction left unmatched. Germline-derived CDR1 and CDR2 are SEHNR and FQNEAQ (reference sequence). The CDR3 has 16 amino acids. The CDR3 region has the DNA TGTGCCAGCAGCTTCGGCCGGGACAGGGAGTTGGAGACCCAGTACTTC. Amino acids: CASSFGRDRELETQYF.